The rows below give T cell receptor beta chains drawn from one sample of a study of cytomegalovirus exposure and HLA in healthy donors. Assay: immunoSEQ multiplex PCR; the TCRdb copy retains only in-frame clones and omits some. Of some 130,000 clones in the sample, around four fifths were seen once. Sequencing input: PBMCs. The receptors were sampled from a boy between 5 and 17 years old in good health and CMV-seronegative. Both conserved end residues are part of each CDR3. D genes are given only for firm matches. The size field is filled for only some rows; it gives once, few, many or a size class.

TRBV7-2	.	TRBJ2-1	TRBD2	CASRSGTSGYNEQFF	TGTGCCAGCAGGTCCGGGACTAGCGGCTACAATGAGCAGTTCTTC
TRBV6-5	.	TRBJ1-1	.	CASSYSEGNTEAFF	TGTGCCAGCAGTTACTCGGAGGGAAACACTGAAGCTTTCTTT
TRBV30	once	TRBJ2-7	.	CAWSVGGAGQREQYF	TGTGCCTGGAGTGTAGGGGGGGCGGGTCAACGGGAGCAGTACTTC
TRBV4-1	.	TRBJ2-7	TRBD2	CASSQEGTSGRPSEQYF	TGCGCCAGCAGCCAAGAGGGGACTAGCGGGAGGCCCTCCGAGCAGTACTTC
TRBV6-5	.	TRBJ2-7	.	CASSGDHEQYF	TGTGCCAGCAGTGGAGACCACGAGCAGTACTTC
TRBV5-4	.	TRBJ1-1	.	CASGKQGSEAFF	TGTGCCAGCGGAAAACAGGGATCTGAAGCTTTCTTT
TRBV5-1	.	TRBJ2-3	.	CASSLEDSTDTQYF	TGCGCCAGCAGCTTAGAGGACAGTACAGATACGCAGTATTTT
TRBV7-8	.	TRBJ2-7	.	CASSLGAQREQYF	TGTGCCAGCAGCTTAGGAGCGCAGAGGGAGCAGTACTTC
TRBV19	.	TRBJ1-1	TRBD1	CASSIIQGVFNTEAFF	TGTGCCAGTAGTATCATACAGGGGGTTTTTAACACTGAAGCTTTCTTT
TRBV29-1	once	TRBJ1-1	TRBD1	CSVEEGQGAPRFF	TGCAGCGTTGAAGAGGGACAGGGCGCCCCTAGGTTCTTT
TRBV7-9	.	TRBJ2-5	TRBD2	CASSLAGVGETQYF	TGTGCCAGCAGCTTGGCGGGAGTTGGCGAGACCCAGTACTTC
TRBV7-9	.	TRBJ2-1	.	CASSLGGRDEQFF	TGTGCCAGCAGCTTAGGGGGGCGGGATGAGCAGTTCTTC
TRBV29-1	few	TRBJ1-1	.	CSVFGSDPEAFF	TGCAGCGTTTTCGGGAGTGACCCTGAAGCTTTCTTT